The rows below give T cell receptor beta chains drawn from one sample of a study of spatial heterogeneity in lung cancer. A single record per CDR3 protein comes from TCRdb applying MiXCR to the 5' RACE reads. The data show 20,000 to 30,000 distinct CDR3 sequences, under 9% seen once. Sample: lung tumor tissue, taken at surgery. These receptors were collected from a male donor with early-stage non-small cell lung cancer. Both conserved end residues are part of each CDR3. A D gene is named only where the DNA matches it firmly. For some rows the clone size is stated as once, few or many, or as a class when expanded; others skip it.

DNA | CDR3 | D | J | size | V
TGCGCCAGCAGCCAGACCCCCGACAACTATGGCTACACCTTC | CASSQTPDNYGYTF | NA | TRBJ1-2 | medium-sized | TRBV4-1
TGTGCCAGCAGTTTAGCGAAAGGGGGGCAGGACTTC | CASSLAKGGQDF | NA | TRBJ2-7 | NA | TRBV12-3/TRBV12-4
TGTGCCAGCAGCTTAACCCCCAGACAGGTGGGGACCCAGTACTTC | CASSLTPRQVGTQYF | NA | TRBJ2-5 | NA | TRBV11-2
TGTGCCAGCAGCTCCTCAGGCCAAAATCAGCCCCAGCATTTT | CASSSSGQNQPQHF | NA | TRBJ1-5 | medium-sized | TRBV7-2
TGTGCCAGCAGCCCTCACGGGACAGGGGAGCTGGCCATATATTTT | CASSPHGTGELAIYF | TRBD1 | TRBJ1-3 | few | TRBV7-2
TGTGCCAGCTCCGGGCAGCGGGGTGTAGCCAAAAACATTCAGTACTTC | CASSGQRGVAKNIQYF | TRBD2 | TRBJ2-4 | NA | TRBV11-2
TGCGCCAGCAGGGCTGTTTTGGCGGGCACAGATACGCAGTATTTT | CASRAVLAGTDTQYF | NA | TRBJ2-3 | NA | TRBV5-1
TGTGCCAGCAGCTTAAGCCGGGGACTAGCGGAAGATACGCAGTATTTT | CASSLSRGLAEDTQYF | TRBD2 | TRBJ2-3 | many | TRBV7-3
TGCAGCGTTGAAGAGATGAACATTCAGTACTTC | CSVEEMNIQYF | NA | TRBJ2-4 | NA | TRBV29-1
TGTGCCAGCAGCTTAGAGACAGGCTCCGGCACTGAAGCTTTCTTT | CASSLETGSGTEAFF | NA | TRBJ1-1 | few | TRBV7-9
TGTGCCAGCAGCTTAGCGCGGGCCGAGCAGTACTTC | CASSLARAEQYF | NA | TRBJ2-7 | few | TRBV7-8
TGTGCCAGCAGCCCACCGGGGATCGCAACAGATACCCAGTATTTT | CASSPPGIATDTQYF | NA | TRBJ2-3 | NA | TRBV7-3
TGTGCCAGCAGCCTATCGACAGGGGGCGACTATGGCTACACCTTC | CASSLSTGGDYGYTF | TRBD1 | TRBJ1-2 | many | TRBV7-2
TGTGCCAGCAGCTTTCGAGCCGGGGAGCTGTTTTTT | CASSFRAGELFF | NA | TRBJ2-2 | many | TRBV7-2
TGTGCCAGCAGGGGACGACAGGGTACAAAGACTGAAGCTTTCTTT | CASRGRQGTKTEAFF | TRBD1 | TRBJ1-1 | many | TRBV28
TGCAGTGCTAGAGATCCCCGGACAGGGGGCTTGAACACCGGGGAGCTGTTTTTT | CSARDPRTGGLNTGELFF | TRBD1 | TRBJ2-2 | NA | TRBV20-1
TGTGCCAGCTCCGGGCCTGGGGCCAACGTCCTGACTTTC | CASSGPGANVLTF | NA | TRBJ2-6 | many | TRBV11-2
TGTGCCAGCAACCAACCCCTGACTAGCGGGGGGGAGACCCAGTACTTC | CASNQPLTSGGETQYF | TRBD2 | TRBJ2-5 | NA | TRBV2
TGTGCCAGCAGCCAACCGAGGGACAGGGTAGACAATGAGCAGTTCTTC | CASSQPRDRVDNEQFF | TRBD1 | TRBJ2-1 | NA | TRBV11-2
TGTGCCAGCAGAGGATCCACCGATACGCAGTATTTT | CASRGSTDTQYF | NA | TRBJ2-3 | NA | TRBV28
TGTGCCAGCAGCTTAGGGCAGGGGGGAGGAGGGGAGCAGTTCTTC | CASSLGQGGGGEQFF | NA | TRBJ2-1 | many | TRBV7-8
TGTGCCAGCAGCCAGACGGGACTAGCGGTCGAGCAGTACTTC | CASSQTGLAVEQYF | TRBD2 | TRBJ2-7 | NA | TRBV7-2
TGTGCCAGCAGGTCCAGCTCTGGGGCCAACGTCCTGACTTTC | CASRSSSGANVLTF | NA | TRBJ2-6 | few | TRBV27
TGTGCCAGCAGTTTTCTGCGGGGCGGGACAGATACGCAGTATTTT | CASSFLRGGTDTQYF | NA | TRBJ2-3 | many | TRBV12-3/TRBV12-4
TGTGCCATCAGTAAACCTACTAGCGGTGAAGACGGTGAGCAGTTCTTC | CAISKPTSGEDGEQFF | TRBD2 | TRBJ2-1 | many | TRBV10-3
TGTGCCAGCAGCTGGCCTGTGGCTGGGGAGACCCAGTACTTC | CASSWPVAGETQYF | NA | TRBJ2-5 | many | TRBV7-9
TGCAGTGCTAGAGTTCCAGCGGGGCTAAGCTCTGGGGCCAACGTCCTGACTTTC | CSARVPAGLSSGANVLTF | TRBD2 | TRBJ2-6 | NA | TRBV20-1
TGCAGCGGGCATGAGCAGGGAGGCACTGAAGCTTTCTTT | CSGHEQGGTEAFF | NA | TRBJ1-1 | NA | TRBV29-1
TGTGCTAGTGGTTTAACAGGAGTGGAGACCCAGTACTTC | CASGLTGVETQYF | NA | TRBJ2-5 | many | TRBV12-5
TGCGCCAGCACAGATAGCGGGGGGGCAGCAGATACGCAGTATTTT | CASTDSGGAADTQYF | TRBD2 | TRBJ2-3 | many | TRBV5-1
TGTGCCAGCAGCTTGGGAGACAGGGGATCCGAAAAACTGTTTTTT | CASSLGDRGSEKLFF | TRBD1 | TRBJ1-4 | few | TRBV7-6
TGTGCCAGCAGCCAGGGGAAGGGAAGCACTGAAGCTTTCTTT | CASSQGKGSTEAFF | NA | TRBJ1-1 | many | TRBV3-1
TGTGCCAGCAGCTTAGGCTTCCGACTCTCCTACGAGCAGTACTTC | CASSLGFRLSYEQYF | NA | TRBJ2-7 | NA | TRBV13
TGTGCCAGCCGACAAGCTTCTGACAATGAGCAGTTCTTC | CASRQASDNEQFF | NA | TRBJ2-1 | many | TRBV2
TGTGCCAGCAGACAGGTTACGGGAACTGAAGCTTTCTTT | CASRQVTGTEAFF | NA | TRBJ1-1 | NA | TRBV27
TGTGCCACCACAAGCCGGGACCGCTTATCCTACGAGCAGTACTTC | CATTSRDRLSYEQYF | NA | TRBJ2-7 | many | TRBV6-5
TGCGCCAGCAGCTTGCAGGAACCCGCTATTTTT | CASSLQEPAIF | NA | TRBJ2-3 | NA | TRBV5-1
TGCAGCGCGACCCCGGGCAGCACAGATACGCAGTATTTT | CSATPGSTDTQYF | NA | TRBJ2-3 | many | TRBV29-1
TGTGCCAGCAGCTACAGGGCGAGGAACTACGAGCAGTACTTC | CASSYRARNYEQYF | NA | TRBJ2-7 | many | TRBV28
TGCGCCAGCAGCTTACAGGTTATTGGGAACGAGCAGTACTTC | CASSLQVIGNEQYF | NA | TRBJ2-7 | few | TRBV5-1
TGTGCCAGCAGCCATCGTAGGTTCACAGATACGCAGTATTTT | CASSHRRFTDTQYF | NA | TRBJ2-3 | many | TRBV3-1
TGTGCCAGCATGGGGACCCGTAGCAATCAGCCCCAGCATTTT | CASMGTRSNQPQHF | NA | TRBJ1-5 | NA | TRBV2
TGTGCCAGCAGTTACTCCGTTCGGGGGGGTTGGAATGAGCAGTTCTTC | CASSYSVRGGWNEQFF | TRBD2 | TRBJ2-1 | NA | TRBV6-2/TRBV6-3